This TCR beta chain was captured in a study of T cells in Graves' hyperthyroidism and ophthalmopathy. Blood was sampled at initial diagnosis of hyperthyroidism, prior to onset of any ophthalmopathy symptoms. Germline-derived CDR1 and CDR2 are DFQATT and SNEGSKA (reference sequence). V was shortened by 4 bases and J by 8 bases, with 14 bases between the two germline ends. The CDR3 is 13 amino acids. Study outcomes and limitations: Blood also held most thyroid clonotypes expanded beyond 0.001.

Amplification of TCR beta CDR3 regions was performed using RNA transcripts as template. TCR CDR3 underwent first-round RT-PCR with the HTBI primer set. TCRdb re-derived calls from the multiplex PCR reads in MiXCR, one entry per CDR3 protein. The profile shows fewer than 350,000 distinct CDR3 sequences, 13% of them singletons. This clonotype was counted ten times or more. Antigen: not known. The TCR sequence derives from a woman under 40 with Graves' hyperthyroidism that later progressed to Graves' ophthalmopathy. V gene TRBV20-1 combines with J gene TRBJ1-4; D is unclear. Input material: blood. CDR3 loop: CSAKGGVEEKLFF. The CDR3 bases are TGCAGTGCTAAAGGTGGGGTTGAGGAAAAACTGTTTTTT.